This entry features one TCR beta chain sequence. What it binds is unknown. Primers included in the PCR were 60 Vbeta and 13 Jbeta primers. Repertoires were generated with immunoSEQ multiplex PCR, while TCRdb's copy carries only in-frame clones and drops some. The table has approximately 150,000 clones, roughly 79% seen once. The sample comes from a study of cytomegalovirus exposure and HLA in healthy donors. Study findings and constraints: TCR beta V segments were, for the most part, productive about 87% or about 30% of the time in an earlier analysis.

J was trimmed by 4 bases and V by 4 bases; bases with no gene match: 11. The CDR3 contains 16 residues. The V gene's germline CDR1 is SGHDN and CDR2 FVKESK. The TCR comes from a male donor in good health and CMV-seropositive. Sequencing used PBMCs. The genes are TRBV14 and TRBJ1-1; 8 nucleotides agree with TRBD1. The CDR3: CASSPRTGLSSTEAFF. The CDR3 DNA sequence: TGTGCCAGCAGCCCCAGGACAGGGCTGTCCAGCACTGAAGCTTTCTTT.